A selection of T cell receptor beta chains follows, all from one sample in a study of blood T cell repertoires in COVID-19. Repertoires were generated with immunoSEQ multiplex PCR, while TCRdb's copy carries only in-frame clones and drops some. The table shows about 60,000 clones, with 90% occurring only once. What was sequenced was peripheral blood. Source of these receptors: a human donor with active COVID-19. The donor label of this sample is uncertain. CDR3s include the opening cysteine and the closing phenylalanine or tryptophan. The order of the fields is CDR3 protein, V gene, J gene.

CASSFELNTEAFF	TRBV7-3	TRBJ1-1
CATSSPPSGGEDEQYF	TRBV15	TRBJ2-7
CASGSSTDTQYF	TRBV12-5	TRBJ2-3
CASSAAGGGPPPSSYNSPLHF	TRBV21-1	TRBJ1-6
CASSPWERPNTGELFF	TRBV18	TRBJ2-2
CASSHGTGIWSFLYEQYF	TRBV11-2	TRBJ2-7
CSASQGGGELFF	TRBV20-1	TRBJ2-2
CASSVGGQSSGNTIYF	TRBV2	TRBJ1-3
CASSQGQGFPGNTIYF	TRBV5-4	TRBJ1-3
CASSELNEQFF	TRBV2	TRBJ2-1
CASSLVGGGSPLHF	TRBV7-6	TRBJ1-6
CASSRDRDSHTRSSGNTIYF	TRBV4-2	TRBJ1-3
CASSRWGDYGYTF	TRBV7-2	TRBJ1-2
CASRYTGTGGWEQYF	TRBV5-1	TRBJ2-7
CASSYTGTGGAEGYTF	TRBV6-6	TRBJ1-2
CASSFKWERYNEQFF	TRBV7-9	TRBJ2-1
CASGAPFGNQPQHF	TRBV6-5	TRBJ1-5
CASSPRTGGTGELFF	TRBV7-9	TRBJ2-2
CASSPGQGGNQPQHF	TRBV6-5	TRBJ1-5
CASSRAVVSGANVLTF	TRBV5-8	TRBJ2-6
CASSPLGTGGLEQYF	TRBV18	TRBJ2-7
CASSPQPGFPTDTQYF	TRBV5-4	TRBJ2-3
CASSPLEPNQTGELFF	TRBV3-1/TRBV3-2	TRBJ2-2
CATRAAKLSSTDTQYF	TRBV15	TRBJ2-3
CASSRTSGGPDEQYF	TRBV11-2	TRBJ2-7
CASSRLGLSYEQYF	TRBV5-5	TRBJ2-7
CASSTPGTGGHGYTF	TRBV28	TRBJ1-2
CASSLDRIGELFF	TRBV11-2	TRBJ2-2
CASSLDPPATNEKLFF	TRBV5-4	TRBJ1-4
CASSIMGGGYNEQFF	TRBV19	TRBJ2-1
CASSPSIMSSYNEQFF	TRBV14	TRBJ2-1
CSASGDRANTEAFF	TRBV20-1	TRBJ1-1
CASSLDSYEQYF	TRBV27	TRBJ2-7
CARTPRTSGGWDEQYF	TRBV10-1	TRBJ2-7
CASSRAGAGDTQYF	TRBV7-3	TRBJ2-3
CASSLVGRGLANYGYTF	TRBV5-6	TRBJ1-2
CASRQGGSNQPQHF	TRBV6-6	TRBJ1-5
CASSEYYLSEGTGGKNTEAFF	TRBV6-1	TRBJ1-1
CASSGILAGDPDTQYF	TRBV25-1	TRBJ2-3
CASSISPTGGYNYGYTF	TRBV19	TRBJ1-2
CASSFDPGDQYF	TRBV7-2	TRBJ2-5
CAISASGGGGYEQYF	TRBV10-3	TRBJ2-7
CASSPLQGAGTEAFF	TRBV5-1	TRBJ1-1
CSVLPFRDRGGGDGYTF	TRBV29-1	TRBJ1-2
CAWSAGDRVVGNQPQHF	TRBV30	TRBJ1-5
CASSPDSNYGYTF	TRBV28	TRBJ1-2
CASSLAGEVSYNEQFF	TRBV7-2	TRBJ2-1
CASSFTRIGRVGETQYF	TRBV7-2	TRBJ2-5
CASSVTMGGGGIETQYF	TRBV7-7	TRBJ2-5
CSVDGSAGGSYNEQFF	TRBV29-1	TRBJ2-1
CASSLVGLPNTDTQYF	TRBV5-4	TRBJ2-3